The entry below describes one T cell receptor (beta chain). Its specificity is not known. This entry comes from a study of identical twins. General study results and limits: Insertions ran lower in abundant cord blood beta clonotypes, though not in memory repertoires. Models came in too low on out-of-frame TCR alpha sharing in monozygotic twins.

Germline CDR1 MNHNY, CDR2 SVGAGI (reference sequence). This CDR3 contains 12 residues. The V gene lost 6 bases and the J gene lost 1 base, with 4 bases spanning the gap. A universal primer site came from template switching; cDNA carried unique molecular identifiers. Each CDR3 protein is one row after TCRdb ran MiXCR on the 5' RACE reads. In the table there are some 500,000 distinct CDR3 sequences, roughly 13% of which are singletons. These data are also associated with another study on yellow fever vaccine responses in identical twins.

Material for sequencing was CD4+ T cells sorted from blood. This rearrangement joins TRBV6-6 to TRBJ1-3; no clear D. The TCR sequence derives from a woman aged 18-35 years in good health. CDR3: CASRESGNTIYF. DNA of the CDR3: TGTGCCAGCAGGGAATCTGGAAACACCATATATTTT.